Listed below are T cell receptor beta chains from one sample, sequenced in a study of shared clonotypes between healthy human individuals. TCRdb's copy holds only in-frame clones and misses some; the assay was immunoSEQ multiplex PCR. The sample contains some 1 million clones, about 75% of which appear only once. Material for sequencing was memory CD4+ T cells sorted from blood. All receptors derive from a man aged 18 to 29 in good health. CDR3s include the opening cysteine and the closing phenylalanine or tryptophan. A D gene is named only where the DNA matches it firmly. Expanded clones get a size class; other rows say once, few or many, or leave the size out.

D gene: .
V gene: TRBV11-2
J gene: TRBJ1-1
clone size: .
CDR3 DNA: TGTGCCAGCAGCTTAGAAGGACGGCCGAACACTGAAGCTTTCTTT
CDR3 protein: CASSLEGRPNTEAFF

D gene: TRBD1
V gene: TRBV29-1
J gene: TRBJ2-2
clone size: .
CDR3 DNA: TGCAGCGTTGGAACCGGGACAGGGGGCGGGGAGCTGTTTTTT
CDR3 protein: CSVGTGTGGGELFF

D gene: TRBD1
V gene: TRBV28
J gene: TRBJ1-2
clone size: .
CDR3 DNA: TGTGTCAGCAGTTGGACAGGGGGAAACTATGGCTACACCTTC
CDR3 protein: CVSSWTGGNYGYTF

D gene: TRBD1
V gene: TRBV7-9
J gene: TRBJ1-1
clone size: .
CDR3 DNA: TGTGCCAGCAGCTTAATGGGACAGGGCCCTGAAGCTTTCTTT
CDR3 protein: CASSLMGQGPEAFF

D gene: TRBD1
V gene: TRBV5-1
J gene: TRBJ2-7
clone size: .
CDR3 DNA: TGCGCCAGCAGCAAGGGACAGGGGAAAGTCTACGAGCAGTACTTC
CDR3 protein: CASSKGQGKVYEQYF

D gene: TRBD1
V gene: TRBV4-1
J gene: TRBJ2-7
clone size: once
CDR3 DNA: TGCGCCAGCAGCCAAGATGGGGACAGATCCTACGAGCAGTACTTC
CDR3 protein: CASSQDGDRSYEQYF

D gene: .
V gene: TRBV5-4
J gene: TRBJ2-1
clone size: once
CDR3 DNA: TGTGCCAGCAGCACGGACCGTAATGAGCAGTTCTTC
CDR3 protein: CASSTDRNEQFF

D gene: TRBD2
V gene: TRBV5-4
J gene: TRBJ2-1
clone size: .
CDR3 DNA: TGTGCCAGCAGCACAGGACTAGCGGGGGGAAGGAATGAGCAGTTCTTC
CDR3 protein: CASSTGLAGGRNEQFF

D gene: TRBD1
V gene: TRBV29-1
J gene: TRBJ2-7
clone size: .
CDR3 DNA: TGCAGCGTCTTGGGACAGGGGCTGTACGAGCAGTACTTC
CDR3 protein: CSVLGQGLYEQYF

D gene: .
V gene: TRBV18
J gene: TRBJ2-3
clone size: once
CDR3 DNA: TGTGCCAGCTCAGAATACTCCAACCCCTCGGGTACGCAGTATTTT
CDR3 protein: CASSEYSNPSGTQYF

D gene: TRBD1
V gene: TRBV10-3
J gene: TRBJ1-2
clone size: .
CDR3 DNA: TGTGCCATCAGCGGGGGGACAGAACGTTTTTATGGCTACACCTTC
CDR3 protein: CAISGGTERFYGYTF

D gene: .
V gene: TRBV2
J gene: TRBJ2-5
clone size: .
CDR3 DNA: TGTGCCAGCAGTGAAACGGGGACGAACTGGGAGGAGACCCAGTACTTC
CDR3 protein: CASSETGTNWEETQYF

D gene: TRBD1
V gene: TRBV5-1
J gene: TRBJ2-2
clone size: .
CDR3 DNA: TGCGCCAGCAGATCCGACAGGGTGAACACCGGGGAGCTGTTTTTT
CDR3 protein: CASRSDRVNTGELFF

D gene: .
V gene: TRBV10-1
J gene: TRBJ2-6
clone size: .
CDR3 DNA: TGCGCCAGCAGTGAGGGGGGCGGTACCGGGGCCAACGTCCTGACTTTC
CDR3 protein: CASSEGGGTGANVLTF

D gene: .
V gene: TRBV10-2
J gene: TRBJ2-2
clone size: few
CDR3 DNA: TGCGCCAGCAAAAGGGACCAAAACACCGGGGAGCTGTTTTTT
CDR3 protein: CASKRDQNTGELFF

D gene: .
V gene: TRBV12-5
J gene: TRBJ2-2
clone size: many
CDR3 DNA: TGTGCTAGTGGTTTGTTATCGAACACCGGGGAGCTGTTTTTT
CDR3 protein: CASGLLSNTGELFF

D gene: TRBD2
V gene: TRBV2
J gene: TRBJ2-7
clone size: .
CDR3 DNA: TGTGCCAGCAGTGTAATAGGGACTAGCGGTACCTACGAGCAGTACTTC
CDR3 protein: CASSVIGTSGTYEQYF

D gene: .
V gene: TRBV6-5
J gene: TRBJ1-1
clone size: few
CDR3 DNA: TGTGCCAGCAGCCACCCCGGACTTGCTGAAGCTTTCTTT
CDR3 protein: CASSHPGLAEAFF

D gene: .
V gene: TRBV5-4
J gene: TRBJ2-6
clone size: .
CDR3 DNA: TGTGCCAGCAGCTTGGAGGGGCGGGCTTACGGCAACGTCCTGACTTTC
CDR3 protein: CASSLEGRAYGNVLTF

D gene: .
V gene: TRBV4-2
J gene: TRBJ2-3
clone size: .
CDR3 DNA: TGTGCCAGCAGCTTGGCAACAGTAGGCACAGATACGCAGTATTTT
CDR3 protein: CASSLATVGTDTQYF

D gene: .
V gene: TRBV30
J gene: TRBJ1-1
clone size: .
CDR3 DNA: TGTGCCTGGAGTAAAAACACTGAAGCTTTCTTT
CDR3 protein: CAWSKNTEAFF

D gene: .
V gene: TRBV7-9
J gene: TRBJ2-7
clone size: many
CDR3 DNA: TGTGCCAGCAGCTTCTCAGGAACGTGGGAGCAGTACTTC
CDR3 protein: CASSFSGTWEQYF

D gene: .
V gene: TRBV18
J gene: TRBJ2-5
clone size: .
CDR3 DNA: TGTGCCAGCTCACCGGCGGGAAAGGTGGGGATTCAAGAGACCCAGTACTTC
CDR3 protein: CASSPAGKVGIQETQYF

D gene: TRBD1
V gene: TRBV28
J gene: TRBJ2-7
clone size: many
CDR3 DNA: TGTGCCAGCAGCCCCGGGACAGGGGGCTACGAGCAGTACTTC
CDR3 protein: CASSPGTGGYEQYF

D gene: TRBD2
V gene: TRBV30
J gene: TRBJ2-5
clone size: .
CDR3 DNA: TGTGCCTGGAGTAAAGGCCTAGCGGGGATCGGGGAGACCCAGTACTTC
CDR3 protein: CAWSKGLAGIGETQYF

D gene: TRBD1
V gene: TRBV7-6
J gene: TRBJ2-5
clone size: once
CDR3 DNA: TGTGCCAGCAGCTCACAGGGGGAAATCCAAGAGACCCAGTACTTC
CDR3 protein: CASSSQGEIQETQYF

D gene: TRBD1
V gene: TRBV5-4
J gene: TRBJ1-4
clone size: .
CDR3 DNA: TGTGCCAGCAGCCGGGACAGAGGAAATGAAAAACTGTTTTTT
CDR3 protein: CASSRDRGNEKLFF

D gene: TRBD2
V gene: TRBV5-1
J gene: TRBJ2-3
clone size: .
CDR3 DNA: TGCGCCAGCTCCCCCTTGGAGCGGGAGGCAGATACGCAGTATTTT
CDR3 protein: CASSPLEREADTQYF

D gene: .
V gene: TRBV5-5
J gene: TRBJ1-1
clone size: .
CDR3 DNA: TGTGCCAGCAGATACACGGGGGGCACTGAAGCTTTCTTT
CDR3 protein: CASRYTGGTEAFF

D gene: .
V gene: TRBV6-6
J gene: TRBJ2-7
clone size: .
CDR3 DNA: TGTGCCAGCAGTTACTCGGGAGTACCTACTACCTACGAGCAGTACTTC
CDR3 protein: CASSYSGVPTTYEQYF

D gene: .
V gene: TRBV5-4
J gene: TRBJ1-5
clone size: .
CDR3 DNA: TGTGCCAGCAGCTTCGGGACGGGGCTGAATCAGCCCCAGCATTTT
CDR3 protein: CASSFGTGLNQPQHF

D gene: TRBD2
V gene: TRBV12-5
J gene: TRBJ2-1
clone size: .
CDR3 DNA: TGTGCTAGTGCCACCCTAGCGGGAGGGCCGAGTGAGCAGTTCTTC
CDR3 protein: CASATLAGGPSEQFF

D gene: .
V gene: TRBV5-1
J gene: TRBJ2-1
clone size: .
CDR3 DNA: TGCGCCAGCAGCTTGGGCCCCCTGAATGAGCAGTTCTTC
CDR3 protein: CASSLGPLNEQFF

D gene: .
V gene: TRBV10-3
J gene: TRBJ2-3
clone size: .
CDR3 DNA: TGTGCCATTGGGGCCACAGATACGCAGTATTTT
CDR3 protein: CAIGATDTQYF

D gene: .
V gene: TRBV19
J gene: TRBJ2-7
clone size: .
CDR3 DNA: TGTGCCAGTAGCCTGTTAGGCGGCTACGAGCAGTACTTC
CDR3 protein: CASSLLGGYEQYF

D gene: TRBD2
V gene: TRBV29-1
J gene: TRBJ2-3
clone size: .
CDR3 DNA: TGCAGCGTTGAATTGGTAGCGGGAAGCACAGATACGCAGTATTTT
CDR3 protein: CSVELVAGSTDTQYF

D gene: TRBD2
V gene: TRBV6-1
J gene: TRBJ2-2
clone size: .
CDR3 DNA: TGTGCCAGCAGTGAGGGTTTACTAGCGGTGGCGGACACCGGGGAGCTGTTTTTT
CDR3 protein: CASSEGLLAVADTGELFF

D gene: .
V gene: TRBV14
J gene: TRBJ1-4
clone size: .
CDR3 DNA: TGTGCCAGCAGCCAGCACGGGGGCCTCGGGGAAAAACTGTTTTTT
CDR3 protein: CASSQHGGLGEKLFF

D gene: .
V gene: TRBV9
J gene: TRBJ2-7
clone size: .
CDR3 DNA: TGTGCCAGCAGCGTAGCGGATCGGACAGCCGTGCAGTACTTC
CDR3 protein: CASSVADRTAVQYF

D gene: .
V gene: TRBV5-1
J gene: TRBJ2-7
clone size: .
CDR3 DNA: TGCGCCAGCAGCTTGGCCTTGGTAATAGGCGGTAACGAGCAGTACTTC
CDR3 protein: CASSLALVIGGNEQYF

D gene: .
V gene: TRBV5-1
J gene: TRBJ2-1
clone size: few
CDR3 DNA: TGCGCCAGCAGCTTGCAAGGGGCGAAAACGAATGAGCAGTTCTTC
CDR3 protein: CASSLQGAKTNEQFF

D gene: .
V gene: TRBV2
J gene: TRBJ1-2
clone size: few
CDR3 DNA: TGTGCCAGCAGTGAGGAGGGTCCCTATGGCTACACCTTC
CDR3 protein: CASSEEGPYGYTF

D gene: .
V gene: TRBV28
J gene: TRBJ1-1
clone size: .
CDR3 DNA: TGTGCCAGCAGTTTAATAACGGCCACTGAAGCTTTCTTT
CDR3 protein: CASSLITATEAFF

D gene: .
V gene: TRBV7-9
J gene: TRBJ2-7
clone size: .
CDR3 DNA: TGTGCCAGCGGGGACTACGAGCAGTACTTC
CDR3 protein: CASGDYEQYF

D gene: .
V gene: TRBV7-9
J gene: TRBJ2-2
clone size: .
CDR3 DNA: TGTGCCAGCAGCTCCCTTCGAGGGGGGAGAAGGAACACCGGGGAGCTGTTTTTT
CDR3 protein: CASSSLRGGRRNTGELFF

D gene: TRBD2
V gene: TRBV6-1
J gene: TRBJ2-7
clone size: few
CDR3 DNA: TGTGCCAGCAGTGAAGCGGGCTCGGGGACTAGCGGGGCCTACGAGCAGTACTTC
CDR3 protein: CASSEAGSGTSGAYEQYF

D gene: TRBD1
V gene: TRBV2
J gene: TRBJ1-2
clone size: .
CDR3 DNA: TGTGCCAGCAGTTTACGACAGGGATTCCTTAACTATGGCTACACCTTC
CDR3 protein: CASSLRQGFLNYGYTF

D gene: .
V gene: TRBV12-5
J gene: TRBJ1-2
clone size: many
CDR3 DNA: TGTGCTAGTGCTAGGACAGTGGGGTACAACTATGGCTACACCTTC
CDR3 protein: CASARTVGYNYGYTF

D gene: TRBD1
V gene: TRBV7-6
J gene: TRBJ2-2
clone size: few
CDR3 DNA: TGTGCCAGCAGCTTAGGACAGGGGGGCACCGGGGAGCTGTTTTTT
CDR3 protein: CASSLGQGGTGELFF

D gene: TRBD1
V gene: TRBV5-4
J gene: TRBJ1-4
clone size: few
CDR3 DNA: TGTGCCAGCAGCGGAACAGGGGGCAAAGGAGGAAAACTGTTTTTT
CDR3 protein: CASSGTGGKGGKLFF